This T cell receptor beta chain was recorded in a study of blood T cell repertoires in COVID-19. Study summary: The origin of the acute and convalescent COVID-19 samples was the United States, Italy and Spain. The analysed material was cDNA or gDNA that came from T cells, B-cell-depleted T cells, or PBMCs.

CDR1 SNHLY and CDR2 FYNNEI come from the germline V gene. The CDR3 spans 14 residues. Germline trimming cut 0 bases from V and 6 bases from J; bases unmatched to any gene: 4. Per the original data handling: Reference gene primers were amplified, and this amplification served to estimate nucleated cell counts. TCRdb keeps only in-frame clones here, not all; method: immunoSEQ multiplex PCR. That table gives V, J and clone size, and the DNA gave D and trimming. This table has approximately 61,000 clones, around 77% appearing once. The chain carries TRBV2 and TRBJ2-7; TRBD2 agrees at 8 bases. This sequence originates from a man of 80 years or more with active or convalescent COVID-19. The source material was peripheral blood. The CDR3 is CASSEARLAGEQYF. The CDR3 coding sequence is TGTGCCAGCAGTGAAGCTCGGCTAGCGGGCGAGCAGTACTTC.